The following is a T cell receptor (beta chain) sequence with its context. The germline CDR1 and CDR2 sequences are SGHTA and FQGNSA. After removal of 1 base from V and 10 bases from J, the junction contained 2 bases not matched to a gene. CDR3 length: 13 amino acids. This sample stems from a study of cytomegalovirus exposure and HLA in healthy donors. Primers for the PCR totalled 60 Vbeta and 13 Jbeta. Profiled with immunoSEQ multiplex PCR; TCRdb holds only in-frame clones, not every one. The sample records fewer than 250,000 clones, roughly 80% being singletons. This chain links TRBV7-2 with TRBJ2-1, with TRBD1 matching over 9 bases. The sequenced sample was PBMCs. This TCR was sampled from a girl aged 2 to 10 in good health and CMV-seronegative. As DNA, the CDR3 is TGTGCCAGCAGCTTAGGGACAGGGGACGAGCAGTTCTTC. Its protein product is CASSLGTGDEQFF.